This is a list of T cell receptor beta chains from one sample in a study of blood T cell repertoires in COVID-19. The repertoire was sequenced with immunoSEQ multiplex PCR; TCRdb's copy has only in-frame clones and lacks some. This sample yields about 260,000 clones, of which 75% to 90% are seen a single time; about 1% belongs to the top ten. The sample consisted of PBMCs or T cells enriched from blood (not recorded which). These receptors were collected from a man aged 45-60 years who had been exposed to COVID-19. Each CDR3 is given with its conserved first and last residue.

j_gene	v_gene	CDR3aa
TRBJ2-1	TRBV5-5	CASSLAGLAGGYNEQFF
TRBJ1-1	TRBV29-1	CSVFYDLNTEAFF
TRBJ2-7	TRBV11-3	CASSGGQDLSYEQYF
TRBJ2-7	TRBV27	CASSWGQGNEQYF
TRBJ1-6	TRBV5-1	CASSLAWGGGNSPLHF
TRBJ1-5	TRBV7-9	CASSLGQDYNQPQHF
TRBJ1-1	TRBV5-5	CASSLQLLMNTEAFF
TRBJ1-6	TRBV15	CATSRETLRTVAGGSYNSPLHF
TRBJ2-1	TRBV19	CATQGLSSSYNEQFF
TRBJ1-6	TRBV27	CASRVSRGYNSPLHF
TRBJ2-3	TRBV18	CASSPLGRVDTQYF